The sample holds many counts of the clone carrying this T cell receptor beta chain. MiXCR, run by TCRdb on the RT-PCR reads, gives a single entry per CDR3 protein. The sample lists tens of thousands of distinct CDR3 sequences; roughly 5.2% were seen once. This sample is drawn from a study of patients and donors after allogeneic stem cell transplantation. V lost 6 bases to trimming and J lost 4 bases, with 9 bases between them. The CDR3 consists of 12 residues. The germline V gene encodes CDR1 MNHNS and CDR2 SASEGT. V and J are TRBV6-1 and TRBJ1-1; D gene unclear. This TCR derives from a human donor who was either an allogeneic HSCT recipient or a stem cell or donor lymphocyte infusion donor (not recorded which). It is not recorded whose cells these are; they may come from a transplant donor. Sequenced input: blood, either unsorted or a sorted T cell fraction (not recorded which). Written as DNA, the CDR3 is TGTGCCAGCAGAGAGGTCGGCACTGAAGCTTTCTTT. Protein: CASREVGTEAFF.